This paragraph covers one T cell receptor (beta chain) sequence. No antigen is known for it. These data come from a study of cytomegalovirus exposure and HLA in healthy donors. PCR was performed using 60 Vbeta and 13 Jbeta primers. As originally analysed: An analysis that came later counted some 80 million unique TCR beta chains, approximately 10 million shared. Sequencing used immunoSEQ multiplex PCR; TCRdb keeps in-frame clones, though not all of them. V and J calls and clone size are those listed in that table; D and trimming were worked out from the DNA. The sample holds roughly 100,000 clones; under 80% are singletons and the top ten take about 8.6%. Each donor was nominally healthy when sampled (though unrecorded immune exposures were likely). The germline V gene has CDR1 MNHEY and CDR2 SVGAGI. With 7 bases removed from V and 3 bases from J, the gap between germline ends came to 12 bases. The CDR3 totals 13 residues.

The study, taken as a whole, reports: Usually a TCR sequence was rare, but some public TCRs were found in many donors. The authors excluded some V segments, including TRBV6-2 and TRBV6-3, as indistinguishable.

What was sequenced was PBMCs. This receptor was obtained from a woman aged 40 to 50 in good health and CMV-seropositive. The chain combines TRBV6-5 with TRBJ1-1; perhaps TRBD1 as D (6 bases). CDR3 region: CASKAGAYTEAFF. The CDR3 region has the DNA TGTGCCAGCAAGGCAGGGGCGTACACTGAAGCTTTCTTT.